This T cell receptor beta chain derives from a study of T-cell memory formation after mild COVID-19. Study-wide points: Day 15 to 85 contracting clones showed balanced CD4/CD8; later expanders leaned CD4+. Within pre-infection memory, some responding clones were found, suggesting cross-reactive memory joined.

There are 17 residues in the CDR3. Unmatched junction bases numbered 8, after V lost 1 base and J lost 4 bases. Germline assignment: CDR1 LGHNA and CDR2 YSLEER. TCRdb redid the calling of the 5' RACE reads with MiXCR, one entry per CDR3 protein. The sample lists approximately 180,000 distinct CDR3 sequences, roughly 17% occurring once. Notes on this clonotype: What it binds is unknown.

Material for sequencing was PBMCs or a T cell subset sorted from them (not recorded which). The chain combines TRBV4-3 with TRBJ2-1, with TRBD1 matching over 9 bases. The sequence was collected from an adult woman who had mild COVID-19 (a few samples of this study predate the infection). Cell type and time point are not known. The CDR3 DNA reads as TGCGCCAGCAGCCAAGTGCAAGGGGACAGGGCTTACAATGAGCAGTTCTTC. As protein: CASSQVQGDRAYNEQFF.